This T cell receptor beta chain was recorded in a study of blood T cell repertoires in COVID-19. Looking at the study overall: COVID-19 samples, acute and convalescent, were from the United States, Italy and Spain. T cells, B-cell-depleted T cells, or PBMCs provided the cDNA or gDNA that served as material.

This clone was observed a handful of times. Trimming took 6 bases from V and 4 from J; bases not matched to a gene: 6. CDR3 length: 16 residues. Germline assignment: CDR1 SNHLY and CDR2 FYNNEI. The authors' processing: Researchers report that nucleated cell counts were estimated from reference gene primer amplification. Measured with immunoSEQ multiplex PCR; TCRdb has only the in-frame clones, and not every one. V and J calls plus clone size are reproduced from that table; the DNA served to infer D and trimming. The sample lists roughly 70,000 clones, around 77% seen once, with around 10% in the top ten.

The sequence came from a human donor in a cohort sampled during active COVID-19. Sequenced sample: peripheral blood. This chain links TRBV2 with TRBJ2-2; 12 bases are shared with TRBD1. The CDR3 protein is CASRGDRGPGTGELFF. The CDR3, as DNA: TGTGCCAGCAGGGGGGACAGGGGGCCGGGCACCGGGGAGCTGTTTTTT.